Below are 2 T cell receptor beta chains sequenced from a single sample in a study of OX40 agonist ivuxolimab in advanced cancers. Clones were sequenced by immunoSEQ multiplex PCR, and TCRdb holds only the in-frame ones, with some missing. In the table there are roughly 46,000 clones, 70% to 85% of which are singletons. The source was CD4+ or CD8+ T cells sorted from blood, collected in a trial of the OX40 agonist ivuxolimab. Receptor source: an adult with an advanced solid tumor such as melanoma, head and neck, liver or kidney cancer.

V gene TRBV5-1 combines with J gene TRBJ2-5; D remains ambiguous. The V end lost 2 bases, the J end lost 4 bases, and 9 bases lay between the germline ends. This CDR3 region has 13 residues. The germline CDR1 and CDR2 sequences are SGHRS and YFSETQ. The DNA for the CDR3 is TGCGCCAGCAGCTTAAAGGCAGGAGAGACCCAGTACTTC. Protein product: CASSLKAGETQYF.

CDR3 region: CASSPKGITEATNEKLFF. The CDR3 coding sequence is TGTGCCAGCTCACCAAAAGGTATAACCGAAGCAACTAATGAAAAACTGTTTTTT. V is TRBV18 and J is TRBJ1-4; D gene uncertain. Trimming pared 2 bases from V and 0 bases from J, leaving 16 bases between. Germline loops: CDR1 KGHSH, CDR2 LQKENI. The CDR3 length is 18 residues.